Given below is one T cell receptor (beta chain) in context. What it binds is unknown. This sample is part of a study of cytomegalovirus exposure and HLA in healthy donors. PCR used 60 Vbeta primers and 13 Jbeta primers. Method: immunoSEQ multiplex PCR; TCRdb's copy keeps in-frame clones and lacks some. The sample yields around 90,000 clones, approximately 60% seen once. Study results and limitations: Follow-up analysis found HLA locus-dependent TCR association rates, highest for DRB1 and lowest for HLA-C.

The germline CDR1 and CDR2 sequences are KGHSH and LQKENI. The CDR3 covers 16 residues. Trimming removed 4 bases from V and 7 bases from J; junction bases left unmatched: 8. V usage is TRBV18 and J usage is TRBJ1-6; 9 bases match TRBD1. This sequence originates from a boy younger than 18 in good health and CMV-seropositive. Material: PBMCs. CDR3 amino acids: CASSRDRDKANSPLHF. The CDR3 nucleotides are TGTGCCAGCTCACGGGACAGGGACAAGGCGAATTCACCCCTCCACTTT.